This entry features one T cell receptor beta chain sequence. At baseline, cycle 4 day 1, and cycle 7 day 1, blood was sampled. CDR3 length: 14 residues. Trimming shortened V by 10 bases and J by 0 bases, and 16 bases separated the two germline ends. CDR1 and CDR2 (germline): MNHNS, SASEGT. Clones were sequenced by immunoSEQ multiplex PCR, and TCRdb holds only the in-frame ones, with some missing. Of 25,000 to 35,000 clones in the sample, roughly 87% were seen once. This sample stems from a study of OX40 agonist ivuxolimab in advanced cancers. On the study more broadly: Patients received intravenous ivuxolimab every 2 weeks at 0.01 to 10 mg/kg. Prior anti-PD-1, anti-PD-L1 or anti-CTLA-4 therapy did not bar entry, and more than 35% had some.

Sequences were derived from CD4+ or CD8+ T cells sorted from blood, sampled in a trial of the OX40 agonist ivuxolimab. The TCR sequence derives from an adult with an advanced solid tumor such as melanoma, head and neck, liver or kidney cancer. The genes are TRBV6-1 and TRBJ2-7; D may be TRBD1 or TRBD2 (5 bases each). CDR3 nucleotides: TGTGCCACGAACCGGGGCTTAACCTCCTACGAGCAGTACTTC. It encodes CATNRGLTSYEQYF.